This section outlines one T cell receptor beta chain sequence together with its context. Methods used by the authors: Nucleated cell number was recorded as an estimate derived from reference gene primer amplification. Repertoires were generated with immunoSEQ multiplex PCR, while TCRdb's copy carries only in-frame clones and drops some. D and trimming come from the DNA, and the V and J calls and clone size come from that table. This sample has over 110,000 clones, with around 76% found just once. CDR1 SGDLS and CDR2 YYNGEE come from the germline V gene. This CDR3 has 14 residues. Trimming took 2 bases from V and 4 from J, leaving 9 bases between them. This sample stems from a study of blood T cell repertoires in COVID-19.

Sequences were obtained from peripheral blood. This TCR was sampled from an elderly man with acute or convalescent COVID-19. The V and J genes are TRBV9 and TRBJ2-2, with TRBD1 as a possible D gene (5 bases). The DNA for the CDR3 is TGTGCCAGCAGCGTCCACAGGTCCACCGGGGAGCTGTTTTTT. It encodes CASSVHRSTGELFF. The full variable domain, in which reference TRBV9 and TRBJ2-2 provide the parts outside the CDR3, is DSGVTQTPKHLITATGQRVTLRCSPRSGDLSVYWYQQSLDQGLQFLIQYYNGEERAKGNILERFSAQQFPDLHSELNLSSLELGDSALYFCASSVHRSTGELFFGEGSRLTVL.